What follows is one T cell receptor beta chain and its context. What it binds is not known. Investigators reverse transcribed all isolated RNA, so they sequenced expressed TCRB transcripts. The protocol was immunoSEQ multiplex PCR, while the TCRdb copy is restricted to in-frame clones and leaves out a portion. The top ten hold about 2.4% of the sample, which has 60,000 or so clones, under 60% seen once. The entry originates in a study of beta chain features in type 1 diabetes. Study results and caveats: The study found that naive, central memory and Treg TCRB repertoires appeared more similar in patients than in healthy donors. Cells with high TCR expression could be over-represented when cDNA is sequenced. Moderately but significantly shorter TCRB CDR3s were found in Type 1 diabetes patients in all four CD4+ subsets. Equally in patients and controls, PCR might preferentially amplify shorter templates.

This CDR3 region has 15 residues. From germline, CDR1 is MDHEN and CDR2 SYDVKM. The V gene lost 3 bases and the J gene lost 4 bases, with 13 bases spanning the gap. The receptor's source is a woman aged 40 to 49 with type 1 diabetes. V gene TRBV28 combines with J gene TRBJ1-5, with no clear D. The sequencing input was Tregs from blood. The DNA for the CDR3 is TGTGCCAGCAGTTTGGGAGGGAACCTGAATCAGCCCCAGCATTTT. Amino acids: CASSLGGNLNQPQHF.